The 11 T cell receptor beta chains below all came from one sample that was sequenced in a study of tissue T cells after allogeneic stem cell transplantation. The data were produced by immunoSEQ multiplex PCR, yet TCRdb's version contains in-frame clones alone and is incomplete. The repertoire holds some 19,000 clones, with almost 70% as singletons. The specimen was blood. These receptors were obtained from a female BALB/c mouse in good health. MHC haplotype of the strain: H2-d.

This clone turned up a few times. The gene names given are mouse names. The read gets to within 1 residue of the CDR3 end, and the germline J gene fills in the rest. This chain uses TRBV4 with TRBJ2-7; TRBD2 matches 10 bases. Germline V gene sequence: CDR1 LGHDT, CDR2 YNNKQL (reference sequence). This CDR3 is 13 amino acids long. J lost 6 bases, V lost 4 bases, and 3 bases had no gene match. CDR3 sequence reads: CASSSGLGFEQYF. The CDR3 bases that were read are TGTGCCAGCAGCTCGGGACTGGGGTTTGAACAGTAC.

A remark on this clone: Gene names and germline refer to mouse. The DNA read from the CDR3 is TGTGCCAGCACATGGGGGGGGCTTAACTATGCTGAGCAGTTC. Its protein is CASTWGGLNYAEQF. The CDR3 reads in full as CASTWGGLNYAEQFF. The rearrangement joins TRBV15 to TRBJ2-1; 8 nucleotides align to TRBD2. With the read ending 1 residue before the CDR3 end, the germline J gene is used to fill in that end. The J segment lost 0 bases and the V segment lost 7 bases, leaving 5 bases of the junction unmatched. CDR3 size: 15 residues. Germline CDR1 SGHND, CDR2 FRSKSL. Supplemented by reference TRBV15 and TRBJ2-1, the full variable domain reads DAGVTQTPRHEVAEKGQTIILKCEPVSGHNDLFWYRQTKIQGLELLSYFRSKSLMEDGGAFKDRFKAEMLNSSFSTLKIQPTEPKDSAVYLCASTWGGLNYAEQFFGPGTRLTVL.

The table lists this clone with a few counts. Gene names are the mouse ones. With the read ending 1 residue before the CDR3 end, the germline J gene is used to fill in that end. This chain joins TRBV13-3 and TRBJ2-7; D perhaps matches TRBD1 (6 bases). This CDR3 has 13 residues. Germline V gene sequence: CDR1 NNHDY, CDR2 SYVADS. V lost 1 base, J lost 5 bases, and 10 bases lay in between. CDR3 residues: CASSDNRVDEQYF. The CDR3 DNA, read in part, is TGTGCCAGCAGTGATAACAGGGTGGATGAACAGTAC.

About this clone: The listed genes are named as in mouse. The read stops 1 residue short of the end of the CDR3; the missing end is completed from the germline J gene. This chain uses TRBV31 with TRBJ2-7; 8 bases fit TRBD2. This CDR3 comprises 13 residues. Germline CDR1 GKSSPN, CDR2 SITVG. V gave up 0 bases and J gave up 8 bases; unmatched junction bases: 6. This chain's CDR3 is CAWSLGGGGQQYF. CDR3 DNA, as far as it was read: TGTGCCTGGAGTCTAGGTGGGGGGGGGCAACAGTAC.

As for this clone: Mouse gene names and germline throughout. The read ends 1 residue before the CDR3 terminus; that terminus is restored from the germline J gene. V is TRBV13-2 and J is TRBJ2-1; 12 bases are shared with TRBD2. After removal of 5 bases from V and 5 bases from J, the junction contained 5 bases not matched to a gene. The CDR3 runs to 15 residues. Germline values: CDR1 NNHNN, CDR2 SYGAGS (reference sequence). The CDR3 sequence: CASGIRDWGDAEQFF. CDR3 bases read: TGTGCCAGCGGGATCCGGGACTGGGGGGATGCTGAGCAGTTC.

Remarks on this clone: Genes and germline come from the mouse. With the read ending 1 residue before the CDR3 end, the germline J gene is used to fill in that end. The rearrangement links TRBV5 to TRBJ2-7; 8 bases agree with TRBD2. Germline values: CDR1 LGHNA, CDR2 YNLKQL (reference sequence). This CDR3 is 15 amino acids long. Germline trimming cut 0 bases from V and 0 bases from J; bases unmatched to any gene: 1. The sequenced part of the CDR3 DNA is TGTGCCAGCAGCCAAGATGGGGGGGACTCCTATGAACAGTAC. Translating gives CASSQDGGDSYEQY. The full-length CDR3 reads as CASSQDGGDSYEQYF.

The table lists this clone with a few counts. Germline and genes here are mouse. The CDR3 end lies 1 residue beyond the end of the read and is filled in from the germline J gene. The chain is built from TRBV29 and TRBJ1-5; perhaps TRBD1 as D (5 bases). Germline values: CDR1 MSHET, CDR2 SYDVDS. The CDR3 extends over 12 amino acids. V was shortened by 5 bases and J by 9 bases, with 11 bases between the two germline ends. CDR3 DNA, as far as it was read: TGTGCTAGCAGTCTCCAGGGTCCGGCTCCGCTT. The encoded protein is CASSLQGPAPL. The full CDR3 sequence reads CASSLQGPAPLF.

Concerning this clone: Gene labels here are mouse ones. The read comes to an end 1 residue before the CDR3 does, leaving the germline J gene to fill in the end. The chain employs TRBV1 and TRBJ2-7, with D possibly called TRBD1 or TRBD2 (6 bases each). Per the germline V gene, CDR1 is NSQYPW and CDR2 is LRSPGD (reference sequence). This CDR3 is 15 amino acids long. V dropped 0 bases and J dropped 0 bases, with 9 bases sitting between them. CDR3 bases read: TGCACCTGCAGTGCAGATGGGGGCGCCTCCTATGAACAGTAC. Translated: CTCSADGGASYEQY. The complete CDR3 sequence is CTCSADGGASYEQYF.

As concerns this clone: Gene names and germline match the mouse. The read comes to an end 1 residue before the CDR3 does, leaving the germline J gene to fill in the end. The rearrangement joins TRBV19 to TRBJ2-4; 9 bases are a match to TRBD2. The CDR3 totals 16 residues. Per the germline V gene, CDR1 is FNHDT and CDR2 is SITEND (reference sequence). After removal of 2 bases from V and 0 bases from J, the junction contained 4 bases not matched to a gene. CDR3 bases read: TGTGCCAGCAGTATGCTGGGGGGGACTAGTCAAAACACCTTGTAC. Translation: CASSMLGGTSQNTLY. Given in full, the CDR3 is CASSMLGGTSQNTLYF.

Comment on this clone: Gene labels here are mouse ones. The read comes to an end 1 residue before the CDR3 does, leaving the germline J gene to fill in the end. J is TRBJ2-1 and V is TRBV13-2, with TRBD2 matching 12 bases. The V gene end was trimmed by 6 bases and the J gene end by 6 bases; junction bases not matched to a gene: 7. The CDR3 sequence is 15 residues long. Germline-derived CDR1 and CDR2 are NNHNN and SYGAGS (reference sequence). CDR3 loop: CASDRLGGQVAEQFF. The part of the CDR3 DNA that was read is TGTGCCAGCGATCGACTGGGGGGGCAGGTTGCTGAGCAGTTC.

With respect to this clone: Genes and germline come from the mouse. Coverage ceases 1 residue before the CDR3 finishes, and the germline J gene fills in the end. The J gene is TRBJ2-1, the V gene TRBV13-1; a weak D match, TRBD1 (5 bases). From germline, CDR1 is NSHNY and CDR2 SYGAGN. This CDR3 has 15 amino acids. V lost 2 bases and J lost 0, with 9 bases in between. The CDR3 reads CASSDAGNNYAEQFF. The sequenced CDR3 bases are TGTGCCAGCAGTGACGCAGGGAATAACTATGCTGAGCAGTTC.